This entry lists 28 T cell receptor beta chains sequenced from one sample in a study of blood T cell repertoires in COVID-19 (dated by TCRdb to the early 2020s). Library method: the immunoSEQ multiplex PCR assay. The table was pulled from immuneACCESS by TCRdb, which kept in-frame rearrangements only. Such tables lose some clones; where checked, under half of the loss comes from unresolved V genes, and the rest has no known cause. This sample holds about 180,000 clones; 60% to 80% were observed only once. The ten largest clones take up 26% of the sample. Sequences were obtained from peripheral blood. These receptors all come from a woman in her seventies with acute or convalescent COVID-19.

V usage is TRBV19 and J usage is TRBJ1-5; D not resolved. Germline V lookup: CDR1 LNHDA, CDR2 SQIVND (reference sequence). Trimming removed 5 bases from V and 1 base from J, with 9 bases in between. This CDR3 contains 14 residues. DNA of the CDR3: TGTGCCAGTAGTCCGCAACGGAGCAATCAGCCCCAGCATTTT. Encoded protein: CASSPQRSNQPQHF.

The J gene is TRBJ1-2, the V gene TRBV24-1; 9 bases are a match to TRBD1. CDR3 length: 15 amino acids. The J segment lost 3 bases and the V segment lost 4 bases, leaving 5 bases of the junction unmatched. The germline gives CDR1 KGHDR, CDR2 SFDVKD. In nucleotides, the CDR3 is TGTGCCACCAGTGACCCCGGACAGGGGCACTATGGCTACACCTTC. This encodes CATSDPGQGHYGYTF.

The rearrangement joins TRBV15 to TRBJ1-2; 7 bases are a match to TRBD1. Looked up from germline, CDR1 is LNHNV and CDR2 is YYDKDF (reference sequence). The CDR3 totals 13 residues. The junction had 4 bases not matched to a gene; V was cut back by 5 bases and J by 4 bases. CDR3: CATSSTGFYGYTF. As DNA, the CDR3 is TGTGCCACCAGCTCGACAGGGTTCTATGGCTACACCTTC.

CDR3 in amino acids: CASSPRQTLNTEAFF. In nucleotides, the CDR3 is TGTGCCAGCTCACCGCGGCAGACGTTGAACACTGAAGCTTTCTTT. This sequence joins TRBV18 and TRBJ1-1; D ambiguous. V lost 3 bases and J lost 0, with 11 bases in between. This CDR3 region has 15 residues. Per germline, CDR1 KGHSH and CDR2 LQKENI.

The chain has TRBV24-1 and TRBJ2-1; 8 bases are shared with TRBD1. Per the germline V gene, CDR1 is KGHDR and CDR2 is SFDVKD. V gave up 4 bases and J gave up 0 bases; unmatched junction bases: 1. This CDR3 comprises 15 residues. The CDR3 region has the DNA TGTGCCACCAGTGAAACAGGGGGCTCCTACAATGAGCAGTTCTTC. It yields the protein CATSETGGSYNEQFF.

The rearrangement joins TRBV7-3 to TRBJ2-2, with 7 bases that match TRBD2. Per the germline V gene, CDR1 is SGHTA and CDR2 is FQGTGA. Trimming took 2 bases from V and 2 from J; bases not matched to a gene: 2. The CDR3 consists of 15 residues. This CDR3 is CASSLSGGNTGELFF. The CDR3 coding sequence is TGTGCCAGCAGCTTATCGGGGGGAAACACCGGGGAGCTGTTTTTT.

This clone was detected only a few times. The J gene is TRBJ1-4, the V gene TRBV5-1, with D perhaps matching TRBD1 (5 bases). V lost 4 bases and J lost 5, with 9 bases in between. Germline assignment: CDR1 SGHRS and CDR2 YFSETQ. The CDR3 has 13 amino acids. DNA of the CDR3: TGCGCCAGCAGCCTGGGGCTCAATGAAAAACTGTTTTTT. It specifies CASSLGLNEKLFF.

V usage is TRBV18 and J usage is TRBJ1-1; D remains unclear. CDR3 length: 12 residues. The V end lost 3 bases, the J end lost 8 bases, and 10 bases lay between the germline ends. The germline V gene has CDR1 KGHSH and CDR2 LQKENI. The CDR3 region has the DNA TGTGCCAGCTCACCGCAAGGAGCCGAAGCTTTCTTT. It yields the protein CASSPQGAEAFF. Using reference TRBV18 and TRBJ1-1 for the parts outside the CDR3, the full variable domain is NAGVMQNPRHLVRRRGQEARLRCSPMKGHSHVYWYRQLPEEGLKFMVYLQKENIIDESGMPKERFSAEFPKEGPSILRIQQVVRGDSAAYFCASSPQGAEAFFGQGTRLTVV.

The chain joins TRBV6-1 to TRBJ1-2; 9 bases are shared with TRBD1. V shed 2 bases, J shed 6 bases, and the junction held 4 bases outside the gene matches. This CDR3 comprises 14 residues. Germline CDR1 MNHNS, CDR2 SASEGT. CDR3 in amino acids: CASSELWDRDGYTF. The CDR3 nucleotides read TGTGCCAGCAGTGAACTATGGGACAGGGATGGCTACACCTTC.

The rearrangement joins TRBV29-1 to TRBJ1-1; weak D call: TRBD1 (5 bases). Trimming pared 6 bases from V and 3 bases from J, leaving 11 bases between. The CDR3 is 12 residues long. The germline V gene encodes CDR1 SQVTM and CDR2 ANQGSEA. CDR3 bases: TGCAGCGTCCTCCAGGGTCACACTGAAGCTTTCTTT. This sequence encodes CSVLQGHTEAFF.

The chain joins TRBV11-3 to TRBJ1-2, with 12 bases identical to TRBD1. The CDR3 sequence is 20 residues long. Germline V gene lookup returns CDR1 SGHNT and CDR2 YENEEA. V lost 5 bases, J lost 0 bases, and 16 bases stayed unmatched. CDR3 sequence (DNA): TGTGCCAGCAGCCCCCCCGGGACAGGGGGCGTTGAATGCCCTAACTATGGCTACACCTTC. Translating it yields CASSPPGTGGVECPNYGYTF.

The V and J genes are TRBV10-2 and TRBJ2-1; possibly TRBD2 for D (6 bases). V shed 6 bases and J shed 2 bases, with 14 bases lying between them. CDR3 length: 15 amino acids. Germline CDR1 is WSHSY and CDR2 is SAAADI. The CDR3 spells CASRHPGVTYNEQFF. The CDR3 nucleotides are TGCGCCAGCAGGCATCCGGGGGTAACCTACAATGAGCAGTTCTTC.

The V call is TRBV2, the J call TRBJ2-3, with 9 bases identical to TRBD1. Germline CDR1 is SNHLY and CDR2 is FYNNEI. The CDR3 extends over 15 amino acids. J lost 6 bases, V lost 2 bases, and 6 bases had no gene match. CDR3 loop: CASSELGQGSDTQYF. The CDR3 coding sequence is TGTGCCAGCAGTGAATTGGGACAGGGATCGGATACGCAGTATTTT.

The chain joins TRBV2 to TRBJ2-2, with 8 bases that match TRBD2. The germline V gene has CDR1 SNHLY and CDR2 FYNNEI. Losses at the gene ends were 8 bases for V and 0 bases for J; bases not matched to a gene: 8. This CDR3 has 16 amino acids. As DNA, the CDR3 is TGTGCCAGCCGTTACTTAGCGGGATCGAACACCGGGGAGCTGTTTTTT. It translates to CASRYLAGSNTGELFF.

The chain links TRBV19 to TRBJ1-6; D is possibly TRBD1 (5 bases). Germline CDR1 reads LNHDA; CDR2 reads SQIVND (reference sequence). This CDR3 comprises 16 residues. Trimming shortened V by 6 bases and J by 5 bases, and 17 bases separated the two germline ends. The CDR3 DNA reads TGTGCCAGTAGCCTTCATCAGGGATCAGATAATTCACCCCTCCACTTT. Amino acids: CASSLHQGSDNSPLHF.

This clone was detected only a few times. The genes are TRBV28 and TRBJ2-7; D is uncertain. The CDR3 has 12 residues. Germline assignment: CDR1 MDHEN and CDR2 SYDVKM. Trimming stripped 9 bases from V and 0 bases from J, with 9 bases between. The CDR3 nucleotides are TGTGCCAGTGCCTCAGGCTCCTACGAGCAGTACTTC. Its protein product is CASASGSYEQYF.

The gene calls are TRBV10-3 and TRBJ2-5; D uncertain. Germline values: CDR1 ENHRY, CDR2 SYGVKD. V lost 0 bases and J lost 1, with 15 bases in between. This CDR3 is 17 amino acids long. The CDR3 loop reads CAISESLRSPPQETQYF. In DNA, the CDR3 is TGTGCCATCAGTGAGTCGCTGAGGAGTCCCCCCCAAGAGACCCAGTACTTC.

The V and J genes are TRBV5-4 and TRBJ2-7; the D gene is possibly TRBD2 (6 bases). Looked up from germline, CDR1 is SGHNT and CDR2 is YYREEE (reference sequence). The CDR3 has 15 amino acids. V shed 0 bases and J shed 1 base, with 11 bases lying between them. This chain's CDR3 is CASSLVGGRSYEQYF. DNA for the CDR3: TGTGCCAGCAGCTTGGTTGGGGGGAGGTCCTACGAGCAGTACTTC.

V gene TRBV10-1 combines with J gene TRBJ2-1; 9 nucleotides align to TRBD2. CDR3 length equals 14 residues. Germline CDR1 WNHNN, CDR2 SYGVQD (reference sequence). V lost 9 bases to trimming and J lost 10 bases; unmatched junction nucleotides: 13. CDR3 bases: TGCGCCAGTAGCCCCGGGACTAGCCCTTCGGAGCAGTTCTTC. Translated: CASSPGTSPSEQFF.

Comments on this clone: The same CDR3 can be traced to other DNA sequences in this sample. The chain's CDR3 is CASSPRTGYEQYF. The CDR3, as DNA: TGTGCCAGCAGCCCTCGGACAGGCTACGAGCAGTACTTC. The V and J genes are TRBV3-1 (or the pseudogene TRBV3-2) and TRBJ2-7, with 7 bases that match TRBD1. The length of the CDR3 is 13 residues. Germline CDR1 reads LGHDT; CDR2 reads YNNKEL (reference sequence). Losses at the gene ends were 4 bases for V and 3 bases for J; bases not matched to a gene: 3.

DNA for the CDR3: TGTGCCACCAGCCAAATCCGGAGGGCCTACGAGCAGTACTTC. Its translation: CATSQIRRAYEQYF. The chain carries TRBV24-1 and TRBJ2-7; D is possibly TRBD2 (6 bases). The CDR3 contains 14 residues. Looked up from germline, CDR1 is KGHDR and CDR2 is SFDVKD. The V and J ends lost 7 bases and 2 bases respectively, with 14 bases between them.

The chain is built from TRBV2 and TRBJ2-5, with D perhaps matching TRBD2 (6 bases). CDR3 length: 13 residues. The germline V gene encodes CDR1 SNHLY and CDR2 FYNNEI. Trimming stripped 7 bases from V and 5 bases from J, with 14 bases between. CDR3 coding DNA: TGTGCCAGCACCCCCCTCGGGGGTGAGACCCAGTACTTC. The encoded protein is CASTPLGGETQYF.

The chain carries TRBV19 and TRBJ1-2; TRBD1 aligns across 8 bases. V lost 4 bases, J lost 4 bases, and 2 bases stayed unmatched. Germline V lookup: CDR1 LNHDA, CDR2 SQIVND (reference sequence). CDR3 length equals 13 residues. For the CDR3, the DNA is TGTGCCAGTAGTAAAGACAGGGGCTATGGCTACACCTTC. Amino acid sequence: CASSKDRGYGYTF.

The V and J genes are TRBV18 and TRBJ1-1; perhaps TRBD1 as D (6 bases). This CDR3 comprises 13 residues. V lost 5 bases and J 1 base, leaving 8 bases between the germline ends. Germline V gene data show CDR1 as KGHSH and CDR2 as LQKENI. The CDR3 region is CASSVQGNTEAFF. The CDR3 DNA is TGTGCCAGCTCAGTACAGGGGAACACTGAAGCTTTCTTT. Filled out from reference TRBV18 and TRBJ1-1, the complete variable domain reads NAGVMQNPRHLVRRRGQEARLRCSPMKGHSHVYWYRQLPEEGLKFMVYLQKENIIDESGMPKERFSAEFPKEGPSILRIQQVVRGDSAAYFCASSVQGNTEAFFGQGTRLTVV.

This chain joins TRBV6-6 and TRBJ1-2; D gene uncertain. The CDR3 is made up of 13 amino acids. Germline V gene sequence: CDR1 MNHNY, CDR2 SVGAGI (reference sequence). The ends were cut back, 6 bases at V and 7 bases at J, with 15 bases in the middle. CDR3 in amino acids: CASRQREAGGYTF. The DNA for the CDR3 is TGTGCCAGCAGGCAGAGGGAGGCCGGTGGCTACACCTTC.

The CDR3 protein is CASSLARRGVAIDDYEQYF. The CDR3 nucleotides read TGTGCCAGCAGCTTGGCACGCCGTGGAGTAGCGATAGACGATTACGAGCAGTACTTC. The gene calls are TRBV5-6 and TRBJ2-7, with D maybe TRBD2 (5 bases). V was shortened by 0 bases and J by 4 bases, with 26 bases between the two germline ends. Germline V gives CDR1 SGHDT, CDR2 YYEEEE. The CDR3 covers 19 residues.

The chain joins TRBV2 to TRBJ2-1; 13 bases line up with TRBD2. The V and J ends lost 10 bases and 2 bases, in that order; junction bases with no gene match: 11. Germline V gene sequence: CDR1 SNHLY, CDR2 FYNNEI. The CDR3 length is 17 residues. The CDR3 coding sequence is TGTGCCACCCTCCTTACAACTAGCGGGAGGGCCTACAATGAGCAGTTCTTC. Protein: CATLLTTSGRAYNEQFF.

The rearrangement joins TRBV19 to TRBJ1-5; D is undetermined. CDR1 is LNHDA and CDR2 is SQIVND in the germline V gene (reference sequence). The V end lost 1 base, the J end lost 7 bases, and 14 bases lay between the germline ends. CDR3 length: 15 residues. CDR3 residues: CASSIGGLPNQPQHF. For the CDR3, the DNA is TGTGCCAGTAGTATAGGCGGGCTTCCGAACCAGCCCCAGCATTTT.